These 11 T cell receptor beta chains share one sample of origin, sequenced in a study of neoadjuvant anti-PD-1 for oral cavity cancer. Produced via immunoSEQ multiplex PCR; TCRdb's table is partial and in-frame only. The table records some 15,000 clones, less than 80% of them present only once. Specimen: PBMCs, collected before nivolumab (anti-PD-1) treatment. The receptors stem from a person aged 35-79 years with oral cavity squamous cell carcinoma.

The genes are TRBV6-5 and TRBJ2-1; the match to TRBD2 covers 7 bases. J was trimmed by 3 bases and V by 5 bases; bases with no gene match: 7. Germline CDR1 is MNHEY and CDR2 is SVGAGI. The CDR3 covers 15 residues. The CDR3 sequence: CASSKPGLSYNEQFF. CDR3 nucleotides: TGTGCCAGCAGTAAACCGGGACTAAGCTACAATGAGCAGTTCTTC.

The chain couples TRBV27 to TRBJ1-2; D gene ambiguous. V gave up 0 bases and J gave up 1 base, with 9 bases separating them. Germline CDR1 MNHEY, CDR2 SMNVEV (reference sequence). The CDR3 has 15 amino acids. The CDR3 spells CASSLSVGLNYGYTF. CDR3 in DNA: TGTGCCAGCAGTTTATCGGTTGGACTTAACTATGGCTACACCTTC.

The V call is TRBV6-1, the J call TRBJ2-7; D possibly uses TRBD1 or TRBD2 (5 bases each). V was trimmed by 1 base and J by 3 bases, leaving 16 bases between them. This CDR3 has 16 residues. The germline CDR1 and CDR2 sequences are MNHNS and SASEGT. DNA for the CDR3: TGTGCCAGCAGTGAAGGGGCCGGGACGGTAGGCTACGAGCAGTACTTC. This gives the protein CASSEGAGTVGYEQYF.

The DNA for the CDR3 is TGCGCCAGCAGTGGAGCCGACCGGGCTTTCTTT. Its protein is CASSGADRAFF. This chain connects TRBV10-2 to TRBJ1-1; unclear D gene. With 4 bases removed from V and 11 bases from J, the gap between germline ends came to 11 bases. This CDR3 is 11 amino acids long. From germline, CDR1 is WSHSY and CDR2 SAAADI.

The chain recombines TRBV15 with TRBJ1-5, with D perhaps TRBD1 (5 bases). The CDR3 extends over 16 amino acids. V was trimmed by 0 bases and J by 4 bases, leaving 13 bases between them. Germline loops: CDR1 LNHNV, CDR2 YYDKDF (reference sequence). CDR3 amino acids: CATSRDLGQTNQPQHF. The CDR3 bases are TGTGCCACCAGCAGAGATCTGGGGCAGACAAATCAGCCCCAGCATTTT.

The chain is built from TRBV4-1 and TRBJ2-1; 11 bases align to TRBD2. V dropped 2 bases and J dropped 6; count of bases not matched to a gene: 6. CDR1 and CDR2 (germline): MGHRA, YSYEKL. The CDR3 sequence is 16 residues long. The CDR3 coding sequence is TGCGCCAGCAGCCAAACTAGCGGGGGTGGACCCAATGAGCAGTTCTTC. Residues: CASSQTSGGGPNEQFF.

The chain links TRBV6-1 to TRBJ2-2; TRBD1 matches at 12 bases. Germline-derived CDR1 and CDR2 are MNHNS and SASEGT. This CDR3 has 14 residues. V shed 7 bases, J shed 7 bases, and the junction held 4 bases outside the gene matches. The CDR3 protein is CASKGQGADGELFF. The CDR3 region has the DNA TGTGCCAGCAAGGGACAGGGGGCCGACGGGGAGCTGTTTTTT.

V usage is TRBV5-1 and J usage is TRBJ1-1; no firm D call. This CDR3 comprises 14 residues. V was clipped by 1 base and J by 10 bases, with 17 bases between them. Germline V CDR1 and CDR2: SGHRS, YFSETQ. CDR3 residues: CASSLSGSPESAFF. The CDR3 DNA follows: TGCGCCAGCAGCTTGAGCGGGTCGCCGGAGTCAGCTTTCTTT.

This clone is a singleton in its sample. The J gene is TRBJ2-7, the V gene TRBV6-5; D unresolved. This CDR3 comprises 14 residues. V dropped 6 bases and J dropped 4 bases, with 16 bases sitting between them. Germline V gene sequence: CDR1 MNHEY, CDR2 SVGAGI. The CDR3 here is CASRSPRGSYEQYF. CDR3 in DNA: TGTGCCAGCAGGAGTCCTAGAGGCTCATACGAGCAGTACTTC.

This rearrangement joins TRBV10-1 to TRBJ2-7; tentatively, D is TRBD1 (6 bases). V gave up 3 bases and J gave up 10 bases, with 13 bases separating them. CDR3 size: 12 residues. CDR1 and CDR2 (germline): WNHNN, SYGVQD (reference sequence). The CDR3 coding sequence is TGCGCCAGCAGTGAAGGACAGTCCTTACAGTACTTC. This sequence encodes CASSEGQSLQYF.

The genes are TRBV7-3 and TRBJ2-2, with D unresolved. This CDR3 spans 18 amino acids. Trimming cost V 5 bases and J 0 bases, with 19 bases left between them. Germline-derived CDR1 and CDR2 are SGHTA and FQGTGA. The DNA of the CDR3 is TGTGCCAGCAGCCCCCAAGGAGTTTCGTTCGCGAACACCGGGGAGCTGTTTTTT. Encoded protein: CASSPQGVSFANTGELFF.